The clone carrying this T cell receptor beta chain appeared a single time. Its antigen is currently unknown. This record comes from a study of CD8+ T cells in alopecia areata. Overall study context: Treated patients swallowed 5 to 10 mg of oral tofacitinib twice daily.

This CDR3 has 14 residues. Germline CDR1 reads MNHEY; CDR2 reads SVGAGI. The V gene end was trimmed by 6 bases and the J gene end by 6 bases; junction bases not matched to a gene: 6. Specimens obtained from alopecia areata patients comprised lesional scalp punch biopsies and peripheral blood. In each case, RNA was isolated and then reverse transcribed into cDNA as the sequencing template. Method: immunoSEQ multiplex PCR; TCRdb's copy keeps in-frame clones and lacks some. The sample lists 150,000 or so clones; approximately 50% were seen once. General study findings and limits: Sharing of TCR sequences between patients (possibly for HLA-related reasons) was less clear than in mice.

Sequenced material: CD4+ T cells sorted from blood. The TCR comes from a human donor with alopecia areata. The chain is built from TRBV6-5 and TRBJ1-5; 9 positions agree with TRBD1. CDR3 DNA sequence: TGTGCCAGCAGGGGTACAGGGGGCGGTCAGCCCCAGCATTTT. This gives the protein CASRGTGGGQPQHF.